One sample yielded the 9 T cell receptor beta chains listed below, sequenced in a study of vaccination effects on CD4 cells after COVID-19. It was after 10 days of culture that CD4+ T cells were isolated. The participants, recipients of two vaccine doses, got either BNT162b2 or mRNA-1273. These receptors have no known antigen. Here immunoSEQ multiplex PCR was the method, and the copy in TCRdb shows in-frame clones only, minus some. This sample carries about 66,000 clones, around 79% of them seen once, and the ten largest clones take about 2.4%. The sequencing used CD4+ T cells from PBMCs cultured without peptide, collected after COVID-19 vaccination. These receptor sequences come from a human donor who received a COVID-19 vaccine.

The rearrangement links TRBV14 to TRBJ1-5; D possibly corresponds to TRBD1 (5 bases). Per germline, CDR1 SGHDN and CDR2 FVKESK. V was clipped by 0 bases and J by 2 bases, with 11 bases between them. The CDR3 runs to 16 residues. The CDR3 DNA reads as TGTGCCAGCAGCCAAGATCGGCAGGGACGCAATCAGCCCCAGCATTTT. Protein product: CASSQDRQGRNQPQHF.

The J gene is TRBJ2-3, the V gene TRBV4-3; no clear D. Germline V gene sequence: CDR1 LGHNA, CDR2 YSLEER. CDR3 length: 14 amino acids. Trimming removed 1 base at V and 9 bases at J, with 14 bases between. CDR3 DNA: TGCGCCAGCAGCCAAGTCAACAGTCCGGACACGCAGTATTTT. As protein: CASSQVNSPDTQYF.

About this clone itself: One junction end does not reproduce the germline sequence, and a read error may be involved. This rearrangement joins TRBV27 to TRBJ2-3; 7 bases are shared with TRBD1. Germline CDR1 reads MNHEY; CDR2 reads SMNVEV (reference sequence). This CDR3 region has 14 residues. CDR3 protein: CASSSTRWTGTQYF. The CDR3 bases are TGTGCCAGCAGTTCCACTAGATGGACAGGTACGCAGTATTTT.

Here the CDR3 DNA reads TGTGCCACCAGTGACCCATCACAGGTTTTTGGCTACACCTTC. As protein: CATSDPSQVFGYTF. This rearrangement joins TRBV24-1 to TRBJ1-2; weak D call: TRBD1 (5 bases). V gave up 4 bases and J gave up 7 bases, with 15 bases separating them. Germline CDR1 and CDR2: KGHDR and SFDVKD. The CDR3 length is 14 residues.

This clone was recorded a few times. The CDR3 coding sequence is TGTGCCAGCAGCTCCCCTCTCGTACGCGGGGAAAAACTGTTTTTT. It specifies CASSSPLVRGEKLFF. The rearrangement links TRBV9 to TRBJ1-4, with D hard to call. CDR1 and CDR2 from the germline V gene are SGDLS and YYNGEE. The CDR3 is 15 residues long. Trimming pared 4 bases from V and 8 bases from J, leaving 18 bases between.

A single count supports this clone. V and J are TRBV28 and TRBJ1-5; the D is unclear. This CDR3 is built from 12 residues. CDR1 MDHEN and CDR2 SYDVKM come from the germline V gene. The V end lost 2 bases, the J end lost 7 bases, and 6 bases lay between the germline ends. The CDR3 sequence: CASSLPGQPQHF. DNA of the CDR3: TGTGCCAGCAGTTTACCCGGCCAGCCCCAGCATTTT.

The genes are TRBV24-1 and TRBJ2-7; D is unresolved. The CDR3 sequence is 10 residues long. CDR1 is KGHDR and CDR2 is SFDVKD in the germline V gene. The CDR3 DNA follows: TGTGTAGAGCCCACCTACGAGCAGTACGTC. Translating gives CVEPTYEQYV.

The V and J genes are TRBV18 and TRBJ1-2; D is ambiguous. V dropped 2 bases and J dropped 2 bases, with 6 bases sitting between them. The CDR3 runs to 13 residues. Germline CDR1 reads KGHSH; CDR2 reads LQKENI. CDR3 sequence reads: CASSPTGNYGYTF. CDR3 DNA: TGTGCCAGCTCACCAACGGGGAACTATGGCTACACCTTC. The variable domain in full, with the rest retrieved from reference TRBV18 and TRBJ1-2, is NAGVMQNPRHLVRRRGQEARLRCSPMKGHSHVYWYRQLPEEGLKFMVYLQKENIIDESGMPKERFSAEFPKEGPSILRIQQVVRGDSAAYFCASSPTGNYGYTFGSGTRLTVV.

V and J are TRBV21-1 and TRBJ2-7; the D call of TRBD1 is as the table states it, not checked on the DNA. TRBV21-1 is labeled a pseudogene. There are 19 residues in the CDR3. CDR3 sequence (DNA): TGTGCCAGCAGCATAACATTCAACGGACAGCGGTCGGAGTCCTACGAGCAGTACGTC. Its translation is CASSITFNGQRSESYEQYV.